Below, 21 T cell receptor beta chains from the same sample are listed, as sequenced in a study of technical replicates of blood from a handful of donors (dated by TCRdb to 2017 to 2019). The library relied on the immunoSEQ multiplex PCR assay. This is the immuneACCESS table as TCRdb keeps it, with only in-frame sequences that have V and J called. A part of the clones is gone; compared with another copy, unresolved V genes explain less than half, and the rest is unexplained. Within this sample are roughly 87,000 clones, with 90% to 95% of them counted one time only. The ten largest clones represent about 0.4% of the sample. Material: T cells isolated from PBMCs. The receptors originated from a human donor in good health.

The chain links TRBV4-2 to TRBJ2-7, with TRBD2 matching over 9 bases. This CDR3 has 19 amino acids. With 0 bases clipped from V and 4 bases from J, the junction kept 16 bases outside the gene matches. Per the germline V gene, CDR1 is LGHNA and CDR2 is YNFKEQ. The CDR3 nucleotides are TGTGCCAGCAGCCAAGAAGGCGTCGGGCTAGCGGGACTCGATTACGAGCAGTACTTC. Residues: CASSQEGVGLAGLDYEQYF.

CDR3: CASSLPGQATYGYTF. CDR3 bases: TGTGCCAGCAGCTTACCGGGACAGGCTACCTATGGCTACACCTTC. The chain employs TRBV7-2 and TRBJ1-2, with 8 bases aligning to TRBD1. The V and J ends lost 2 bases and 4 bases, in that order; junction bases with no gene match: 6. CDR1 and CDR2 (germline): SGHTA, FQGNSA. The CDR3 has 15 amino acids.

The V and J genes are TRBV6-1 and TRBJ2-5; TRBD1 might be the D (5 bases). Germline V lookup: CDR1 MNHNS, CDR2 SASEGT. CDR3 length: 12 amino acids. V shed 7 bases and J shed 5 bases, with 11 bases lying between them. This CDR3 reads CASKQGYETQYF. The CDR3 region has the DNA TGTGCCAGCAAGCAGGGTTACGAGACCCAGTACTTC.

The J gene is TRBJ1-4, the V gene TRBV25-1; D perhaps matches TRBD1 (6 bases). CDR1 is MGHDK, CDR2 SYGVNS, per germline. This CDR3 contains 15 residues. Trimming removed 5 bases from V and 3 bases from J, with 13 bases in between. The chain's CDR3 is CASSSRTAPNEKLFF. The DNA of the CDR3 is TGTGCCAGCAGTTCCCGGACAGCTCCTAATGAAAAACTGTTTTTT.

V usage is TRBV5-1 and J usage is TRBJ2-7; TRBD1 is a possible D gene (5 bases). The CDR3 is 13 residues long. Germline V gives CDR1 SGHRS, CDR2 YFSETQ. V was clipped by 3 bases and J by 6 bases, with 13 bases between them. DNA of the CDR3: TGCGCCAGCAGCTCGACTTTAGGGGTCGAGCAGTACTTC. Translated, it gives CASSSTLGVEQYF.

The V call is TRBV7-2, the J call TRBJ1-1; no definite D call. Per germline, CDR1 SGHTA and CDR2 FQGNSA. The CDR3 totals 13 residues. Here the CDR3 DNA reads TGTGGTATAGGAGGACGAAAGAACACTGAAGCTTTCTTT. Translated: CGIGGRKNTEAFF.

In this sample, this clone turned up once. The chain recombines TRBV4-1 with TRBJ2-4; 7 bases are shared with TRBD2. CDR1 is MGHRA and CDR2 is YSYEKL in the germline V gene. Losses at the gene ends were 0 bases for V and 0 bases for J; bases not matched to a gene: 5. The CDR3 length is 17 residues. CDR3: CASSQEAGILAKNIQYF. Here the CDR3 DNA reads TGCGCCAGCAGCCAAGAAGCGGGAATTCTAGCCAAAAACATTCAGTACTTC.

The genes are TRBV6-4 and TRBJ1-1, with D maybe TRBD1 (5 bases). This CDR3 contains 14 residues. Trimming took off 3 bases at V and 5 bases at J, with 13 bases between the two ends. Per germline, CDR1 MRHNA and CDR2 SNTAGT. CDR3 sequence reads: CASSEYGGRTEAFF. The CDR3 DNA reads TGTGCCAGCAGTGAATATGGGGGGAGGACTGAAGCTTTCTTT.

The V call is TRBV4-1, the J call TRBJ2-3, with 10 nucleotides matching TRBD2. CDR1 and CDR2 (germline): MGHRA, YSYEKL. The CDR3 is 17 amino acids. After removal of 1 base from V and 6 bases from J, the junction contained 10 bases not matched to a gene. Written as DNA, the CDR3 is TGCGCCAGCAGCCAAGCCCCCGGGACTAGCGCATCCGATACGCAGTATTTT. Translating it yields CASSQAPGTSASDTQYF.

This clone was seen only once. The gene calls are TRBV28 and TRBJ1-2; no firm D call. V lost 5 bases and J 12 bases, leaving 25 bases between the germline ends. The germline CDR1 and CDR2 sequences are MDHEN and SYDVKM. The CDR3 is made up of 15 amino acids. CDR3 sequence: CASSTSREGGWWDTF. The CDR3 DNA follows: TGTGCCAGCAGTACCTCGAGGGAGGGAGGTTGGTGGGACACCTTC.

The V call is TRBV15, the J call TRBJ2-3; possible D gene TRBD2, 6 bases. CDR1 and CDR2 (germline): LNHNV, YYDKDF (reference sequence). The CDR3 consists of 15 residues. V was pared by 8 bases and J by 3 bases, with 18 bases between. The CDR3 here is CATSSSWEVTDTQYF. CDR3 nucleotide sequence: TGTGCCACCTCTTCTAGCTGGGAGGTTACAGATACGCAGTATTTT.

A few counts support this clone. This chain uses TRBV5-4 with TRBJ2-1; 14 nucleotides align to TRBD2. With V trimmed by 5 bases and J by 5 bases, 6 bases remained unmatched. Germline values: CDR1 SGHNT, CDR2 YYREEE (reference sequence). The length of the CDR3 is 16 residues. The CDR3 reads CASRSPGLAGDNEQFF. The CDR3 DNA follows: TGTGCCAGCAGATCTCCGGGACTAGCGGGAGACAATGAGCAGTTCTTC. Together with reference TRBV5-4 and TRBJ2-1, the CDR3 gives the full variable domain: ETGVTQSPTHLIKTRGQQVTLRCSSQSGHNTVSWYQQALGQGPQFIFQYYREEENGRGNFPPRFSGLQFPNYSSELNVNALELDDSALYLCASRSPGLAGDNEQFFGPGTRLTVL.

The gene calls are TRBV7-2 and TRBJ2-7; D may be TRBD2 (7 bases). V was trimmed by 0 bases and J by 6 bases, leaving 15 bases between them. The CDR3 loop spans 15 amino acids. Looked up from germline, CDR1 is SGHTA and CDR2 is FQGNSA. CDR3 DNA sequence: TGTGCCAGCAGCTTAGCAGGTCAGGGGAGGGGCGAGCAGTACTTC. Translation: CASSLAGQGRGEQYF.

This rearrangement joins TRBV9 to TRBJ2-5; 11 positions match TRBD1. The CDR3 is made up of 16 amino acids. Germline V CDR1 and CDR2: SGDLS, YYNGEE. Trimming took 4 bases from V and 1 from J; bases not matched to a gene: 6. CDR3 in DNA: TGTGCCAGCAGCATACGGGGACAGGGGGGCCAAGAGACCCAGTACTTC. Translated, it gives CASSIRGQGGQETQYF.

The chain uses TRBV2 and TRBJ2-7; 10 bases align to TRBD2. The CDR3 spans 15 residues. V lost 6 bases to trimming and J lost 3 bases; unmatched junction nucleotides: 8. The germline CDR1 and CDR2 sequences are SNHLY and FYNNEI. The CDR3 coding sequence is TGTGCCAGCAGCCTCGGACTAGCGGAGATCTACGAGCAGTACTTC. It is translated as CASSLGLAEIYEQYF. Using reference TRBV2 and TRBJ2-7 for the parts outside the CDR3, the full variable domain is EPEVTQTPSHQVTQMGQEVILRCVPISNHLYFYWYRQILGQKVEFLVSFYNNEISEKSEIFDDQFSVERPDGSNFTLKIRSTKLEDSAMYFCASSLGLAEIYEQYFGPGTRLTVT.

This chain uses TRBV19 with TRBJ2-3; D is possibly TRBD2 (7 bases). Germline V gene lookup returns CDR1 LNHDA and CDR2 SQIVND (reference sequence). The V and J ends lost 6 bases and 0 bases respectively, with 13 bases between them. CDR3 length: 15 residues. The CDR3 DNA reads as TGTGCCAGTAGCCTGGGGGGGCCTAGCACAGATACGCAGTATTTT. Protein: CASSLGGPSTDTQYF. Together with reference TRBV19 and TRBJ2-3, the CDR3 gives the full variable domain: DGGITQSPKYLFRKEGQNVTLSCEQNLNHDAMYWYRQDPGQGLRLIYYSQIVNDFQKGDIAEGYSVSREKKESFPLTVTSAQKNPTAFYLCASSLGGPSTDTQYFGPGTRLTVL.

The chain couples TRBV5-8 to TRBJ1-1; possible D gene TRBD1, 6 bases. Trimming shortened V by 2 bases and J by 3 bases, and 17 bases separated the two germline ends. Germline V lookup: CDR1 SGHTS, CDR2 YDEGEE. The CDR3 is made up of 16 amino acids. CDR3 amino acids: CASSLLSGVGYTEAFF. CDR3 nucleotide sequence: TGTGCCAGCAGCTTACTTTCAGGGGTTGGATACACTGAAGCTTTCTTT.

The gene calls are TRBV5-1 and TRBJ2-6; perhaps TRBD1 as D (6 bases). Germline loops: CDR1 SGHRS, CDR2 YFSETQ. The CDR3 contains 15 residues. Trimming removed 3 bases from V and 4 bases from J, with 11 bases in between. CDR3 sequence reads: CASSYTGTGANVLTF. The CDR3 nucleotides read TGCGCCAGCAGCTATACAGGGACCGGGGCCAACGTCCTGACTTTC.

V is TRBV20-1 and J is TRBJ2-7; 7 bases agree with TRBD1. The CDR3 extends over 10 amino acids. J gave up 6 bases and V 5 bases, and 1 base lay outside the gene matches. The germline V gene has CDR1 DFQATT and CDR2 SNEGSKA (reference sequence). The CDR3 sequence is CSAYRGEQYF. The CDR3 coding sequence is TGCAGTGCTTACAGGGGCGAGCAGTACTTC.

V gene TRBV27 combines with J gene TRBJ1-5; TRBD1 aligns across 7 bases. CDR1 and CDR2 (germline): MNHEY, SMNVEV (reference sequence). There are 15 residues in the CDR3. V shed 5 bases and J 3 bases; nucleotides not matched to a gene: 7. CDR3 sequence (DNA): TGTGCCAGCAGTAGACAGGGTATCCTCAATCAGCCCCAGCATTTT. This encodes CASSRQGILNQPQHF.

V usage is TRBV6-5 and J usage is TRBJ2-7; D gene uncertain. The ends were cut back, 0 bases at V and 0 bases at J, with 6 bases in the middle. This CDR3 comprises 14 residues. Germline loops: CDR1 MNHEY, CDR2 SVGAGI. CDR3 amino acids: CASSYSASSYEQYF. CDR3 DNA sequence: TGTGCCAGCAGTTACTCGGCAAGCTCCTACGAGCAGTACTTC.